What follows are 20 T cell receptor beta chains derived from one specimen sequenced in a study of blood T cell repertoires in COVID-19 (TCRdb year 2020). The library was obtained by the immunoSEQ multiplex PCR assay. Not all clones reach the TCRdb copy of this immuneACCESS table, which keeps in-frame sequences only. Checked studies attribute under half of the gap to unresolved V genes and leave the rest unexplained. The sample includes roughly 240,000 clones, with approximately 83% observed a single time. The ten largest make up about 3.8% of the sample. Sequences were obtained from PBMCs or T cells enriched from blood (not recorded which). All receptors come from a woman aged 40-49 years who had been exposed to COVID-19.

The genes are TRBV2 and TRBJ1-6; the match to TRBD1 covers 8 bases. The CDR3 sequence is 18 residues long. After removal of 6 bases from V and 7 bases from J, the junction contained 17 bases not matched to a gene. CDR1 is SNHLY and CDR2 is FYNNEI in the germline V gene. The CDR3: CASSPDRGATLGNSPLHF. The CDR3 DNA reads as TGTGCCAGCAGCCCAGACAGGGGCGCCACCCTGGGGAATTCACCCCTCCACTTT.

J is TRBJ2-7 and V is TRBV28; weak D call: TRBD2 (5 bases). The germline V gene encodes CDR1 MDHEN and CDR2 SYDVKM. The ends were cut back, 4 bases at V and 0 bases at J, with 13 bases in the middle. This CDR3 is 15 amino acids long. As DNA, the CDR3 is TGTGCCAGCAGTTCCGGAGGCAGTAGCTCCTACGAGCAGTACTTC. Its protein is CASSSGGSSSYEQYF.

This clone turned up a few times. The chain couples TRBV10-3 to TRBJ2-2; 10 bases are shared with TRBD2. J lost 4 bases, V lost 6 bases, and 5 bases had no gene match. This CDR3 is 15 amino acids long. Germline V gene lookup returns CDR1 ENHRY and CDR2 SYGVKD. CDR3 in DNA: TGTGCCATCAGGGAACAGCGGGGGGGCACCGGGGAGCTGTTTTTT. The encoded protein is CAIREQRGGTGELFF.

This chain links TRBV19 with TRBJ1-1; D not resolved. This CDR3 spans 15 amino acids. From germline, CDR1 is LNHDA and CDR2 SQIVND (reference sequence). The V end was cut by 0 bases, the J end by 5 bases, with 13 bases between. The CDR3 nucleotides read TGTGCCAGTAGTATAGATACGAGTCGAGATACTGAAGCTTTCTTT. This translates into CASSIDTSRDTEAFF.

The chain joins TRBV7-9 to TRBJ2-5, with D perhaps TRBD1 (6 bases). V was shortened by 5 bases and J by 4 bases, with 20 bases between the two germline ends. Germline assignment: CDR1 SEHNR and CDR2 FQNEAQ (reference sequence). The CDR3 length is 16 residues. The DNA of the CDR3 is TGTGCCAGCAGCGAGGACAGAGGGGGTTGGCGAGAGACCCAGTACTTC. Protein product: CASSEDRGGWRETQYF.

The DNA for the CDR3 is TGTGCCAGCAGCCACGACAGTCGCTCCTATAATTCACCCCTCCACTTT. As protein: CASSHDSRSYNSPLHF. The gene calls are TRBV4-2 and TRBJ1-6; tentatively, D is TRBD1 (5 bases). The CDR3 is 16 amino acids. V lost 3 bases and J lost 0, with 9 bases in between. Germline V CDR1 and CDR2: LGHNA, YNFKEQ.

This clone has only one observation. This chain joins TRBV7-9 and TRBJ2-1, with D unresolved. Germline CDR1 and CDR2: SEHNR and FQNEAQ (reference sequence). Trimming took off 1 base at V and 9 bases at J, with 10 bases between the two ends. This CDR3 comprises 13 residues. The CDR3 bases are TGTGCCAGCAGCTTAGTATCCAGTTTTGAGCAGTTCTTC. It specifies CASSLVSSFEQFF.

This clone was detected once. The chain recombines TRBV15 with TRBJ2-1; TRBD1 agrees at 9 bases. Per germline, CDR1 LNHNV and CDR2 YYDKDF (reference sequence). The J segment lost 5 bases and the V segment lost 3 bases, leaving 11 bases of the junction unmatched. This CDR3 is 17 amino acids long. The CDR3 DNA sequence: TGTGCCACCAGCAGTCGCATTGGGACAGGGCCTCACAATGAGCAGTTCTTC. The encoded protein is CATSSRIGTGPHNEQFF.

V is TRBV5-1 and J is TRBJ1-3; 9 nucleotides align to TRBD1. This CDR3 has 16 amino acids. The germline CDR1 and CDR2 sequences are SGHRS and YFSETQ. Losses at the gene ends were 5 bases for V and 0 bases for J; bases not matched to a gene: 6. DNA for the CDR3: TGCGCCAGCAGTTATTGGACAGGGGACTCTGGAAACACCATATATTTT. It specifies CASSYWTGDSGNTIYF. The full variable domain, in which reference TRBV5-1 and TRBJ1-3 provide the parts outside the CDR3, is KAGVTQTPRYLIKTRGQQVTLSCSPISGHRSVSWYQQTPGQGLQFLFEYFSETQRNKGNFPGRFSGRQFSNSRSEMNVSTLELGDSALYLCASSYWTGDSGNTIYFGEGSWLTVV.

This chain's CDR3 is CASSVGQGLGGYTF. The CDR3 nucleotides are TGTGCCAGCAGTGTTGGACAGGGATTAGGTGGCTACACCTTC. V usage is TRBV5-6 and J usage is TRBJ1-2, with TRBD1 identical over 8 bases. Germline CDR1 and CDR2: SGHDT and YYEEEE. The CDR3 runs to 14 residues. V lost 5 bases to trimming and J lost 7 bases; unmatched junction nucleotides: 10.

This chain links TRBV7-6 with TRBJ1-1, with D possibly TRBD1 on 5 matching bases. CDR1 is SGHVS, CDR2 FNYEAQ, per germline. Deletions cut 5 bases from V and 5 bases from J, with 18 bases between. The CDR3 runs 15 residues. The chain's CDR3 is CASSPLTGAATEAFF. CDR3 DNA sequence: TGTGCCAGCAGCCCACTTACAGGCGCGGCGACTGAAGCTTTCTTT.

This CDR3 is CASSLVGGGSYEQYF. CDR3 coding DNA: TGCGCCAGCAGCTTGGTAGGGGGTGGGTCCTACGAGCAGTACTTC. The rearrangement links TRBV5-1 to TRBJ2-7, with D perhaps matching TRBD1 (6 bases). The CDR3 is made up of 15 amino acids. V gave up 0 bases and J gave up 1 base, with 11 bases separating them. Germline loops: CDR1 SGHRS, CDR2 YFSETQ.

The chain is built from TRBV7-9 and TRBJ2-3; 13 bases match TRBD2. J lost 4 bases, V lost 6 bases, and 10 bases had no gene match. In germline, CDR1 is SEHNR, CDR2 FQNEAQ (reference sequence). The CDR3 has 17 amino acids. CDR3 amino acids: CASRPRPGLAGSDTQYF. DNA of the CDR3: TGTGCCAGCAGGCCGCGCCCGGGACTAGCGGGGTCAGATACGCAGTATTTT.

The chain combines TRBV19 with TRBJ2-2, with TRBD1 identical over 8 bases. CDR1 is LNHDA, CDR2 SQIVND, per germline (reference sequence). Trimming at V came to 3 bases and at J to 5 bases, leaving 5 bases not matched to a gene. The CDR3 covers 15 residues. CDR3 loop: CASSIGHRGTGELFF. In nucleotides, the CDR3 is TGTGCCAGTAGTATTGGTCACAGGGGGACCGGGGAGCTGTTTTTT.

The gene calls are TRBV19 and TRBJ1-1, with TRBD1 identical over 9 bases. Unmatched junction bases numbered 7, after V lost 5 bases and J lost 0 bases. The CDR3 length is 16 residues. The V gene's germline CDR1 is LNHDA and CDR2 SQIVND (reference sequence). The CDR3 coding sequence is TGTGCCAGTAGTCCTGGGACAGGGCTGATGAACACTGAAGCTTTCTTT. This sequence encodes CASSPGTGLMNTEAFF.

The V call is TRBV3-1 (or the pseudogene TRBV3-2), the J call TRBJ2-7; 10 nucleotides line up with TRBD2. This CDR3 comprises 15 residues. The germline CDR1 and CDR2 sequences are LGHDT and YNNKEL (reference sequence). Losses at the gene ends were 6 bases for V and 9 bases for J; bases not matched to a gene: 14. The CDR3 loop is CASRNSGGPVFAQYF. The CDR3 DNA reads TGTGCCAGCAGGAATAGCGGGGGGCCAGTTTTCGCGCAGTACTTC.

V usage is TRBV20-1 and J usage is TRBJ1-5; tentative D call: TRBD1 (6 bases). The CDR3 runs to 12 residues. Trimming stripped 3 bases from V and 6 bases from J, with 9 bases between. In germline, CDR1 is DFQATT, CDR2 SNEGSKA (reference sequence). The CDR3 spells CSASRRGQPQHF. Here the CDR3 DNA reads TGCAGTGCTAGTCGCAGGGGTCAGCCCCAGCATTTT.

The rearrangement joins TRBV7-2 to TRBJ1-1; D is undetermined. This CDR3 comprises 15 residues. The germline V gene has CDR1 SGHTA and CDR2 FQGNSA. Trimming took 5 bases from V and 1 from J, leaving 14 bases between them. CDR3 bases: TGTGCCAGCAGCCCTTGGACCCGGGAGAACACTGAAGCTTTCTTT. It translates to CASSPWTRENTEAFF.

This chain connects TRBV6-4 to TRBJ2-4; a possible D gene is TRBD2 (5 bases). CDR1 is MRHNA and CDR2 is SNTAGT in the germline V gene. Trimming removed 8 bases at V and 1 base at J, with 18 bases between. This CDR3 region has 16 residues. CDR3 in DNA: TGTGCCAGCCCCGTTCACCGACGGAGGGCCAAAAACATTCAGTACTTC. Its translation is CASPVHRRRAKNIQYF.

DNA for the CDR3: TGCGCCAGCAGCACACAGGGTCTGGCTAATGAAAAACTGTTTTTT. Protein product: CASSTQGLANEKLFF. V and J are TRBV5-1 and TRBJ1-4, with D perhaps matching TRBD1 (6 bases). V was pared by 4 bases and J by 3 bases, with 13 bases between. Germline V gene lookup returns CDR1 SGHRS and CDR2 YFSETQ. CDR3 length: 15 amino acids.